The rows below give T cell receptor beta chains drawn from one sample of a study of cytomegalovirus exposure and HLA in healthy donors. The data were produced by immunoSEQ multiplex PCR, yet TCRdb's version contains in-frame clones alone and is incomplete. The profile shows 100,000 to 150,000 clones, about 74% of them singletons. The sample consisted of PBMCs. The source of these receptors is a woman in her 50s in good health and CMV-seropositive. The CDR3 runs from the conserved cysteine through the conserved F or W. A D gene is named only where the DNA matches it firmly. Only some rows state a clone size, as once, few, many or a class for expanded clones.

j_call	v_call	d_call	clone_size	cdr3_nt	cdr3_aa
TRBJ2-3	TRBV7-2	TRBD1	NA	TGTGCCAGCAGCTTCTTCGGACAGGGGAGGAATACGCAGTATTTT	CASSFFGQGRNTQYF
TRBJ1-2	TRBV29-1	TRBD1	NA	TGCAGCGTTGAGCCTGGTACAGGGGGCTATGGCTACCCCTTC	CSVEPGTGGYGYPF
TRBJ2-1	TRBV18	NA	few	TGTGCCAGCTCACCGGAACTAGCAGTCGACAATGAGCAGTTCTTC	CASSPELAVDNEQFF
TRBJ2-1	TRBV29-1	TRBD1	NA	TGCAGCGTTGACAGGGGGAGCAATGAGCAGTTCTTC	CSVDRGSNEQFF
TRBJ2-7	TRBV5-5	TRBD2	NA	TGTGCCAGCAGCTTGCGACTAGCGGGGACCTACGAGCAGTACTTC	CASSLRLAGTYEQYF
TRBJ2-3	TRBV5-6	NA	NA	TGTGCCAGCAGCTTGCGGGGGTTGAGCACAGATACGCAGTATTTT	CASSLRGLSTDTQYF
TRBJ1-5	TRBV6-5	NA	few	TGTGCCAGCAGCCCCGTAGGGGAGGACCAGCCCCAGCATTTT	CASSPVGEDQPQHF
TRBJ1-3	TRBV6-1	NA	NA	TGTGCCAGCAGTGAAGAGGCAGCGTACCGTGGAAACACCATATATTTT	CASSEEAAYRGNTIYF
TRBJ1-1	TRBV27	NA	NA	TGTGCCAGCACCTCGATAGGGGACACTGAAGCTTTCTTT	CASTSIGDTEAFF
TRBJ2-1	TRBV6-4	NA	NA	TGTGCCAGCAGTGACTCGGGGGGAACCTACAATGAGCAGTTCTTC	CASSDSGGTYNEQFF
TRBJ2-7	TRBV11-3	TRBD1	NA	TGTGCCAGCAGCCCGCAGGGGGCGGGGGAGCAGTACTTC	CASSPQGAGEQYF
TRBJ2-1	TRBV5-1	NA	NA	TGCGCCAGCAGCTTGGGACATCTTGGCGGGGCTTACAATGAGCAGTTCTTC	CASSLGHLGGAYNEQFF
TRBJ2-3	TRBV7-9	TRBD2	few	TGTGCCAGCAGCTTACGCCGACTTAGCGGGGGGGGGACAGATACGCAGTATTTT	CASSLRRLSGGGTDTQYF
TRBJ2-5	TRBV29-1	TRBD1	NA	TGCAGCGTCCGGACAGGCCCAACGTGGACCCAGTACTTC	CSVRTGPTWTQYF
TRBJ1-5	TRBV6-1	NA	NA	TGTGCCAGCAGAGAAGACAGAACTCTTAGCAATCAGCCCCAGCATTTT	CASREDRTLSNQPQHF
TRBJ2-7	TRBV4-3	TRBD1	NA	TGCGCCAGCAGCCTATACCTCGGGACAGACTACGAGCAGTACTTC	CASSLYLGTDYEQYF
TRBJ2-1	TRBV19	NA	NA	TGTGCCAGTACCCCCTATGGTCCGTTAGAGCAGTTCTTC	CASTPYGPLEQFF